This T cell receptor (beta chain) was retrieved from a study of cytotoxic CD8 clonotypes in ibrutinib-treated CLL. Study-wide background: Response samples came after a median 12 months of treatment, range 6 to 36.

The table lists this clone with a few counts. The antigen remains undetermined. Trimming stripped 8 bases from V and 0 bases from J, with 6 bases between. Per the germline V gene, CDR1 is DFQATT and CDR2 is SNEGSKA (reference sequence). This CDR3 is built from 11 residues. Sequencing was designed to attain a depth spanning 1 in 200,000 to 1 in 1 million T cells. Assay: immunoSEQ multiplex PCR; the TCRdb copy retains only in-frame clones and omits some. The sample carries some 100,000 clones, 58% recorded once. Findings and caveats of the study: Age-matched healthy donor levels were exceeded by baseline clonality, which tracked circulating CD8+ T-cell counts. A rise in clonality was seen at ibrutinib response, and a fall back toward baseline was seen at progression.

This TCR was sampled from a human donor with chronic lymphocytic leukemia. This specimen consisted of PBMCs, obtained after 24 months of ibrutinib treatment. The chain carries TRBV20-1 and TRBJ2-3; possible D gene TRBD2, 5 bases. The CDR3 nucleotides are TGCAGTTGGACTAGCACAGATACGCAGTATTTT. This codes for CSWTSTDTQYF.